This entry lists 17 T cell receptor beta chains sequenced from one sample in a study of cytomegalovirus exposure and HLA in healthy donors. Primers: 60 Vbeta forward and 13 Jbeta reverse. TCRdb's table, derived via immunoSEQ multiplex PCR, lists solely in-frame clones and lacks some. In the table there are roughly 190,000 clones, 79% of which are singletons. The sample was PBMCs. The receptors here all came from a woman aged 18 to 35 in good health and CMV-seronegative.

This chain uses TRBV18 with TRBJ1-1; no firm D call. This CDR3 contains 15 residues. Between the trimmed V and J ends, which lost 3 bases and 5 bases, there was a span of 16 bases. The V gene's germline CDR1 is KGHSH and CDR2 LQKENI. The CDR3 coding sequence is TGTGCCAGCTCACCTTTGAGGGTTCGGGAAACTGAAGCTTTCTTT. This sequence encodes CASSPLRVRETEAFF.

V is TRBV9 and J is TRBJ2-7; D may be TRBD2 (6 bases). V was trimmed by 4 bases and J by 7 bases, leaving 15 bases between them. Germline V CDR1 and CDR2: SGDLS, YYNGEE. This CDR3 region has 13 residues. CDR3 in amino acids: CASSPGTSGEQYF. The CDR3 region has the DNA TGTGCCAGCAGCCCGGGGACGAGCGGGGAGCAGTACTTC.

The rearrangement uses TRBV5-4 and TRBJ1-5, with a possible D match to TRBD1 (6 bases). This CDR3 is built from 14 residues. V gave up 6 bases and J gave up 1 base, with 11 bases separating them. Germline values: CDR1 SGHNT, CDR2 YYREEE (reference sequence). CDR3 DNA: TGTGCCAGCACCCTCCAGGGGAGCAATCAGCCCCAGCATTTT. Amino acid sequence: CASTLQGSNQPQHF.

The chain combines TRBV10-3 with TRBJ2-7; 8 nucleotides align to TRBD1. The length of the CDR3 is 13 residues. With V trimmed by 2 bases and J by 3 bases, 0 bases remained unmatched. The germline CDR1 and CDR2 sequences are ENHRY and SYGVKD. This CDR3 reads CAISEGQGYEQYF. The CDR3 DNA sequence: TGTGCCATCAGTGAGGGACAGGGCTACGAGCAGTACTTC.

V is TRBV7-2 and J is TRBJ1-2; a weak D match, TRBD1 (5 bases). Trimming took off 7 bases at V and 2 bases at J, with 8 bases between the two ends. CDR1 SGHTA and CDR2 FQGNSA come from the germline V gene. The length of the CDR3 is 12 residues. CDR3 in amino acids: CASTQGNYGYTF. As DNA, the CDR3 is TGTGCCAGCACGCAGGGCAACTATGGCTACACCTTC.

The chain carries TRBV18 and TRBJ1-1; weak D call: TRBD1 (6 bases). The CDR3 length is 16 residues. V lost 3 bases and J 6 bases, leaving 20 bases between the germline ends. Germline V lookup: CDR1 KGHSH, CDR2 LQKENI. This chain's CDR3 is CASSPSQGGGNSEAFF. As DNA, the CDR3 is TGTGCCAGCTCACCGAGTCAAGGGGGTGGCAACTCTGAAGCTTTCTTT. Together with reference TRBV18 and TRBJ1-1, the CDR3 gives the full variable domain: NAGVMQNPRHLVRRRGQEARLRCSPMKGHSHVYWYRQLPEEGLKFMVYLQKENIIDESGMPKERFSAEFPKEGPSILRIQQVVRGDSAAYFCASSPSQGGGNSEAFFGQGTRLTVV.

This rearrangement joins TRBV19 to TRBJ2-1; tentative D call: TRBD1 (6 bases). Trimming removed 7 bases at V and 1 base at J, with 11 bases between. Germline V CDR1 and CDR2: LNHDA, SQIVND (reference sequence). This CDR3 has 14 residues. The CDR3 here is CASNEQGSYNEQFF. CDR3 bases: TGTGCCAGTAACGAACAGGGTTCCTACAATGAGCAGTTCTTC. The full variable domain, its missing parts supplied by reference TRBV19 and TRBJ2-1, is DGGITQSPKYLFRKEGQNVTLSCEQNLNHDAMYWYRQDPGQGLRLIYYSQIVNDFQKGDIAEGYSVSREKKESFPLTVTSAQKNPTAFYLCASNEQGSYNEQFFGPGTRLTVL.

The rearrangement links TRBV10-3 to TRBJ2-3; 7 positions match TRBD1. The CDR3 is made up of 13 amino acids. J was trimmed by 1 base and V by 10 bases; bases with no gene match: 5. CDR1 and CDR2 from the germline V gene are ENHRY and SYGVKD. DNA of the CDR3: TGTGCCAACAAAGGACAGGGCACAGATACGCAGTATTTT. This codes for CANKGQGTDTQYF.

The genes are TRBV7-2 and TRBJ2-3; 12 bases line up with TRBD2. Trimming removed 4 bases from V and 9 bases from J; junction bases left unmatched: 5. This CDR3 has 14 amino acids. The V gene's germline CDR1 is SGHTA and CDR2 FQGNSA. The CDR3 loop reads CASSSRLAGVTQYF. In DNA, the CDR3 is TGTGCCAGCAGCTCCCGACTAGCGGGAGTAACGCAGTATTTT.

This clone was seen more than once but under ten times. The V and J genes are TRBV5-6 and TRBJ2-1; no reliable D call. CDR3 length: 11 residues. Germline V CDR1 and CDR2: SGHDT, YYEEEE. Trimming cost V 8 bases and J 8 bases, with 11 bases left between them. For the CDR3, the DNA is TGTGCCAGTTCCATGGGCGATGAGCAGTTCTTC. Translated, it gives CASSMGDEQFF.

This clone showed up just a few times. The J gene is TRBJ1-2, the V gene TRBV20-1; D gene unclear. Germline-derived CDR1 and CDR2 are DFQATT and SNEGSKA (reference sequence). The CDR3 has 11 amino acids. Trimming removed 3 bases at V and 4 bases at J, with 6 bases between. The CDR3 nucleotides are TGCAGTGCTAGTGAGGCCTATGGCTACACCTTC. Translated: CSASEAYGYTF.

The V call is TRBV6-6, the J call TRBJ1-3, with 7 nucleotides matching TRBD1. Germline lookup yields CDR1 MNHNY and CDR2 SVGAGI (reference sequence). The J segment lost 3 bases and the V segment lost 7 bases, leaving 12 bases of the junction unmatched. This CDR3 is built from 16 residues. In nucleotides, the CDR3 is TGTGCCAGCATGGCCGGGACAGACATTTTTGGAAACACCATATATTTT. Its protein product is CASMAGTDIFGNTIYF.

This rearrangement joins TRBV5-4 to TRBJ2-1, with 7 bases identical to TRBD2. Germline CDR1 SGHNT, CDR2 YYREEE (reference sequence). The V and J ends lost 6 bases and 5 bases, in that order; junction bases with no gene match: 8. This CDR3 comprises 14 residues. CDR3 sequence (DNA): TGTGCCAGCACCAGAATGGGGGGGAACAATGAGCAGTTCTTC. Protein product: CASTRMGGNNEQFF.

This clone was counted between two and nine times. The gene calls are TRBV30 and TRBJ2-3; 12 nucleotides agree with TRBD2. V shed 4 bases, J shed 5 bases, and the junction held 7 bases outside the gene matches. CDR3 length: 15 residues. Germline loops: CDR1 GTSNPN, CDR2 SVGIG (reference sequence). Here the CDR3 DNA reads TGTGCCTGGAACCGACTAGCGGGAGTAGGAGATACGCAGTATTTT. Translating it yields CAWNRLAGVGDTQYF.

V gene TRBV9 combines with J gene TRBJ2-1; 9 nucleotides match TRBD2. With V trimmed by 0 bases and J by 15 bases, 13 bases remained unmatched. The CDR3 is made up of 15 amino acids. Germline V gene sequence: CDR1 SGDLS, CDR2 YYNGEE. CDR3 in DNA: TGTGCCAGCAGCGTAGGGCTAGCGGGAACTTGGGATCGGTTCTTC. Its protein product is CASSVGLAGTWDRFF.

This CDR3 reads CAWSPDRADEQYF. CDR3 bases: TGTGCCTGGAGCCCAGACAGGGCAGACGAGCAGTACTTC. The chain links TRBV30 to TRBJ2-5, with 7 bases fitting TRBD1. The end of the DNA aligns better with TRBJ2-7, so the J call may be wrong. CDR3 length equals 13 residues. CDR1 is GTSNPN, CDR2 SVGIG, per germline (reference sequence).

V and J are TRBV2 and TRBJ2-7; 9 bases fit TRBD1. The CDR3 runs to 14 residues. Trimming at V came to 4 bases and at J to 2 bases, leaving 3 bases not matched to a gene. Germline V gene lookup returns CDR1 SNHLY and CDR2 FYNNEI. The chain's CDR3 is CASSAGQGTYEQYF. In DNA form, the CDR3 reads TGTGCCAGCAGTGCGGGACAGGGCACCTACGAGCAGTACTTC.